This T cell receptor (beta chain) was retrieved from a study of blood T cell repertoires in COVID-19 (dated by TCRdb to about 2020). Regarding the research as a whole: Samples from collaborators originated in the United States, Italy and Spain and spanned both the acute and convalescent phases of COVID-19. The material from the prospective study consisted of cDNA or gDNA derived from T cells, B-cell-depleted T cells, or PBMCs. Subjects who had been exposed to COVID-19, were actively infected with it, or had recovered from it provided the deeply sampled blood TCRbeta repertoires that made up the dataset. The repertoires were released in a freely available public database meant as a resource for research on the immune response to SARS-CoV-2. The samples were drawn from two sources: the first 160 participants of the ongoing ImmuneRACE study, and 1,200 or so subjects contributed by 6 global collaborators. Nearly every sample came with metadata listing a de-identified subject ID, COVID-19 status, age in years and sex. Where available, HLA class I and class II types were taken from metadata supplied by the sample provider and were not determined by assay-based typing. Overall results and qualifications from the work: Clinical and demographic metadata were provided uncurated, with the amount varying by source and participant.

TCRbeta CDR3 regions were amplified from genomic DNA by means of the immunoSEQ Assay, a bias-controlled multiplex PCR. The source study handled its data this way. The number of nucleated cells in each sample was estimated from the amplification of reference gene primers within the assay. To quantify the absolute abundance of each unique TCRbeta CDR3 rearrangement, sequence reads were collapsed and filtered. Productive Simpson clonality was computed per sample as the square root of Simpson's diversity index over productive rearrangements. The table comes from immuneACCESS by way of TCRdb, which keeps in-frame sequences with V and J called. Part of the clones is missing from these tables; in studies checked, under half for an unresolved V gene and the rest for unknown reasons. D and trimming were read from the DNA, whereas the V and J calls and clone size are those reported in that table. The sample has 150,000 or so clones on record, over 60% of them singletons. The ten largest clones take up roughly 2.9% of the sample.

V loses 7 bases of germline sequence and J loses 0 bases, and the interval between the two ends is 19 bases. The germline V gene (reference sequence) sets CDR1 to LNHDA and CDR2 to SQIVND. The CDR3 runs 18 residues from the cysteine to the phenylalanine. Only CDR3 DNA is held: 54 bases, read in frame from base 1. This clone was found a few times. This receptor's antigen is unknown. No per-base quality is available; no much larger clone lies one base away. Enrolling through a virtual design, the prospective study's participants ranged in age from roughly 18 to 89 years and lived across about two dozen United States geographic areas. To assign participants to cohorts, the prospective study relied on clinical history that participants themselves reported in a screening survey and a study questionnaire. ImmuneRACE Cohort 3 recovered participants were defined by two consecutive negative NP/OP PCR tests, healthcare professional clearance, or symptom resolution. In the prospective study, whole blood, serum and a nasopharyngeal or oropharyngeal swab were collected from each participant by mobile phlebotomists. Additional blood draws and questionnaires over an approximately two-month period could optionally be provided by prospective study participants. Blood samples from the prospective study were shipped frozen or at room temperature prior to DNA extraction.

The source material was PBMCs or T cells enriched from blood (not recorded which). The chain employs TRBV19 and TRBJ1-6; too little of a D gene remains to name it. The source of this sequence is a woman in her fifties or sixties who had recovered from COVID-19. The CDR3 amino acid sequence is: CASTSKLTGYSYNSPLHF. Read as DNA, the sequence is TGTGCCAGTACCAGTAAATTGACGGGATACTCCTATAATTCACCCCTCCACTTT.